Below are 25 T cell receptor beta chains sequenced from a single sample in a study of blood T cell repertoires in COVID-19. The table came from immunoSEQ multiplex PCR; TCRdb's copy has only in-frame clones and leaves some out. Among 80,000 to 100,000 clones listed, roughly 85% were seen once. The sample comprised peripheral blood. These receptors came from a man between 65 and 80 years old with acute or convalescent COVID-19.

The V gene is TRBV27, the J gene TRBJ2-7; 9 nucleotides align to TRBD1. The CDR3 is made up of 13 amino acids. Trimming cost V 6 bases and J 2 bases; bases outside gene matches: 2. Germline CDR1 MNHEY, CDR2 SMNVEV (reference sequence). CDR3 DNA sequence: TGTGCCAGCAGGGGACAGGGTCCCTACGAGCAGTACTTC. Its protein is CASRGQGPYEQYF.

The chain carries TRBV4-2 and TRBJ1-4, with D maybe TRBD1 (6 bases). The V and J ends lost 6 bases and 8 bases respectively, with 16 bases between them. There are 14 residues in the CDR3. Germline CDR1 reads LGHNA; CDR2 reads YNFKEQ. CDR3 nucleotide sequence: TGTGCCAGCAGTACCGTGGGGGCCGGGGAAAAACTGTTTTTT. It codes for CASSTVGAGEKLFF.

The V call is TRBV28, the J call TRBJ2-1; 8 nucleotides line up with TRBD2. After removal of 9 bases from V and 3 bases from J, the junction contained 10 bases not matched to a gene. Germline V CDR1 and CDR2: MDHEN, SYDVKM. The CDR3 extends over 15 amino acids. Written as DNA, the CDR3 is TGTGCCAGAGAGATGCGGGGGGCGGACTACAATGAGCAGTTCTTC. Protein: CAREMRGADYNEQFF.

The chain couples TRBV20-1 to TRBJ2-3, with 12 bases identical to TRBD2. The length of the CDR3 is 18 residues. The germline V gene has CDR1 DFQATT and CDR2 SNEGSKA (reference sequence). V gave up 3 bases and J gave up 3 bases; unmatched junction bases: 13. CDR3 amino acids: CSASSPLAGGPRTDTQYF. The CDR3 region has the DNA TGCAGTGCTAGTTCTCCGCTAGCGGGGGGGCCTCGGACAGATACGCAGTATTTT.

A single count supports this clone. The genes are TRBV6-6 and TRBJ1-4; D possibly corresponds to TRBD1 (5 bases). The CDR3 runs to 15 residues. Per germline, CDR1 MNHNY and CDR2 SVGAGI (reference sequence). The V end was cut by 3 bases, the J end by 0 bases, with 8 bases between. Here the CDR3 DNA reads TGTGCCAGCAGTTATGGGGGGTCAACTAATGAAAAACTGTTTTTT. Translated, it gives CASSYGGSTNEKLFF.

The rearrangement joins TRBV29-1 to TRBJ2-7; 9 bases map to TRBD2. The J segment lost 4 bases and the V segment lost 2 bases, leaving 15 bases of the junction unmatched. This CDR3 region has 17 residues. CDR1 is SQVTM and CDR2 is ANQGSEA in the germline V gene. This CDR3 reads CSVERTSARFQTYEQYF. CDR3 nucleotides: TGCAGCGTTGAACGGACTAGCGCCCGCTTCCAGACTTACGAGCAGTACTTC.

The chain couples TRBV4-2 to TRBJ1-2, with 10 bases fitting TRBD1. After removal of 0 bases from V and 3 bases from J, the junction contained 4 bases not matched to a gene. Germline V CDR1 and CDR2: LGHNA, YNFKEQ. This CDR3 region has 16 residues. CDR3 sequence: CASSQDSGTGDYGYTF. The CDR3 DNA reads TGTGCCAGCAGCCAAGATTCAGGGACAGGGGACTATGGCTACACCTTC.

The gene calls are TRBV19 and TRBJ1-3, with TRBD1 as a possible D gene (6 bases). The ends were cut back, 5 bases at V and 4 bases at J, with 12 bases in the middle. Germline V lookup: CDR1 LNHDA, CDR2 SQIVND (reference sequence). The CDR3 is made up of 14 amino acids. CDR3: CASSPTGQGNTIYF. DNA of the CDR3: TGTGCCAGTAGTCCGACCGGACAGGGAAACACCATATATTTT. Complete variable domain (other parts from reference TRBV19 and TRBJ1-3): DGGITQSPKYLFRKEGQNVTLSCEQNLNHDAMYWYRQDPGQGLRLIYYSQIVNDFQKGDIAEGYSVSREKKESFPLTVTSAQKNPTAFYLCASSPTGQGNTIYFGEGSWLTVV.

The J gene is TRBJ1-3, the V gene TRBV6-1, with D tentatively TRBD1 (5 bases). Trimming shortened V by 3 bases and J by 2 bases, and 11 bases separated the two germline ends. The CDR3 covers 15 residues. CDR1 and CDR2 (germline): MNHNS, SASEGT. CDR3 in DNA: TGTGCCAGCAGTGATCAGGGTAAACCTGGAAACACCATATATTTT. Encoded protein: CASSDQGKPGNTIYF.

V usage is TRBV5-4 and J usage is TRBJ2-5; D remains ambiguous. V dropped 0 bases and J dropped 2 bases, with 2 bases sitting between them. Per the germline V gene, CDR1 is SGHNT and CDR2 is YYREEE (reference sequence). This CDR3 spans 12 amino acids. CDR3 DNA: TGTGCCAGCAGCTTGGCACAAGAGACCCAGTACTTC. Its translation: CASSLAQETQYF.

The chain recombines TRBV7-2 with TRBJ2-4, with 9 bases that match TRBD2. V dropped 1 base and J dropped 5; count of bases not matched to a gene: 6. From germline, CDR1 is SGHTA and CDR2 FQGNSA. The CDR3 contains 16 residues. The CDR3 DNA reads TGTGCCAGCAGCTTAGGAAGCGGGGGGCTCCAAAACATTCAGTACTTC. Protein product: CASSLGSGGLQNIQYF.

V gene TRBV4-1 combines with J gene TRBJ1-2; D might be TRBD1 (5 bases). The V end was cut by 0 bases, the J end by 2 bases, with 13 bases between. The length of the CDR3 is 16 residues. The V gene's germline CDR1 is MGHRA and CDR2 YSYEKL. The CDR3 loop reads CASSQEEGRANYGYTF. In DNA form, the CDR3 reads TGCGCCAGCAGCCAAGAAGAAGGCAGGGCAAACTATGGCTACACCTTC.

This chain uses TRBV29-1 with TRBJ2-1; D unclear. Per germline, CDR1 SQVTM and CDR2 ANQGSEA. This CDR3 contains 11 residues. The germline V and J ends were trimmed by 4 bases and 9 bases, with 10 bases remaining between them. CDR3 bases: TGCAGCGTTGTAAGCGTTCGTGAGCAGTTCTTC. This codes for CSVVSVREQFF.

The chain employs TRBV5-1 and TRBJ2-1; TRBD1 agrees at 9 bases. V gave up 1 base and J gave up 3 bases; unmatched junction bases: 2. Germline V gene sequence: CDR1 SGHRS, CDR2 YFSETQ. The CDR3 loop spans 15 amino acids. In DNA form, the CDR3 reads TGCGCCAGCAGCTTGACGGGACAGGGCTACAATGAGCAGTTCTTC. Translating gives CASSLTGQGYNEQFF. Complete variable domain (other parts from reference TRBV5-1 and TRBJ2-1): KAGVTQTPRYLIKTRGQQVTLSCSPISGHRSVSWYQQTPGQGLQFLFEYFSETQRNKGNFPGRFSGRQFSNSRSEMNVSTLELGDSALYLCASSLTGQGYNEQFFGPGTRLTVL.

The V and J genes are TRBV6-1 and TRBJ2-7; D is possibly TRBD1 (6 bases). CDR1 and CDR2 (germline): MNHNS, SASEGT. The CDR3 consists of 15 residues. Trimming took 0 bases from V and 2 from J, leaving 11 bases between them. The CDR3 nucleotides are TGTGCCAGCAGTGAAGCATCTCAGGGGACCTACGAGCAGTACTTC. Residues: CASSEASQGTYEQYF.

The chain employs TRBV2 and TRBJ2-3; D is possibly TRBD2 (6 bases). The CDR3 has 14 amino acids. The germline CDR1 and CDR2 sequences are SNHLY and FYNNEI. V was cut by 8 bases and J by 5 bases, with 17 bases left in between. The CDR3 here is CASSEGARGDTQYF. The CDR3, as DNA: TGTGCCAGCTCGGAGGGCGCCCGGGGAGATACGCAGTATTTT. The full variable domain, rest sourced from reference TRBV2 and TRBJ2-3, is EPEVTQTPSHQVTQMGQEVILRCVPISNHLYFYWYRQILGQKVEFLVSFYNNEISEKSEIFDDQFSVERPDGSNFTLKIRSTKLEDSAMYFCASSEGARGDTQYFGPGTRLTVL.

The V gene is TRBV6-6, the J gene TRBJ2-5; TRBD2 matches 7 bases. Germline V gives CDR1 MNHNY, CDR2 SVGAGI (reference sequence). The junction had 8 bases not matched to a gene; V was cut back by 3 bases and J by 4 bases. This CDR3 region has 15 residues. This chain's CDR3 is CASSYGGERGETQYF. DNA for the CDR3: TGTGCCAGCAGTTATGGGGGGGAGAGAGGAGAGACCCAGTACTTC.

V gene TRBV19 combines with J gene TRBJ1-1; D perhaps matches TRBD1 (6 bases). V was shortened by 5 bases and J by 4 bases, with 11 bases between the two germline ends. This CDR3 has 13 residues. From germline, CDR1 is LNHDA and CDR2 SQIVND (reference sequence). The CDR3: CASSQDSRTEAFF. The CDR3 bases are TGTGCCAGTAGTCAGGACAGCCGCACTGAAGCTTTCTTT.

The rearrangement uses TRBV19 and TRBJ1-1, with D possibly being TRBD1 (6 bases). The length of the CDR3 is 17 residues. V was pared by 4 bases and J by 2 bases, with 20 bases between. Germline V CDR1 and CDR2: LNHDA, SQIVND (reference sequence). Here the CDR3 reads CASSKGQKSLSNTEAFF. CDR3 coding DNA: TGTGCCAGTAGTAAGGGACAAAAGTCCCTTTCTAACACTGAAGCTTTCTTT.

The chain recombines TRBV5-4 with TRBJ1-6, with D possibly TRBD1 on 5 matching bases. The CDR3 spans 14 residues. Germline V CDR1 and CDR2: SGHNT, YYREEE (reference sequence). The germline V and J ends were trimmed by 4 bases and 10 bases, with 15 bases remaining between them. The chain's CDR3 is CASSNPGDWSPLHF. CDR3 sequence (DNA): TGTGCCAGCAGCAACCCGGGGGATTGGTCACCCCTCCACTTT.

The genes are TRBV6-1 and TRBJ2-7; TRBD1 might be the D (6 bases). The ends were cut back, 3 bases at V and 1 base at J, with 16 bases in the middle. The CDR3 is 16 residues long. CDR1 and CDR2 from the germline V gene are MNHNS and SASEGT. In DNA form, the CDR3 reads TGTGCCAGCAGTGATCCTCACAGGGCCTTTTCCTACGAGCAGTACGTC. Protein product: CASSDPHRAFSYEQYV.

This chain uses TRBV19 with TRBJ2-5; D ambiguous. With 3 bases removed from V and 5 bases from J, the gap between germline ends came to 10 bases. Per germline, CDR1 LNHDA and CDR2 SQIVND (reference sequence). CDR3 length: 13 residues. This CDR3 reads CASSIGSEETQYF. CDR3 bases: TGTGCCAGTAGTATTGGGTCGGAGGAGACCCAGTACTTC.

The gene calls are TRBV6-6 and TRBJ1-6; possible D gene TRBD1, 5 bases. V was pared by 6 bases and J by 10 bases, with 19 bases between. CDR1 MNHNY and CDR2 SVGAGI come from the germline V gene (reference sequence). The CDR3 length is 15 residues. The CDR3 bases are TGTGCCAGCAGCACACCAGGCAGGGAGGGATCACCCCTCCACTTT. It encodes CASSTPGREGSPLHF.

CDR3 sequence: CASSPGEARRGGYTF. The CDR3 coding sequence is TGTGCCAGCTCCCCGGGCGAAGCGAGACGGGGTGGCTACACCTTC. This rearrangement joins TRBV18 to TRBJ1-2; no clear D. The CDR3 covers 15 residues. Deletions cut 6 bases from V and 7 bases from J, with 21 bases between. The germline V gene has CDR1 KGHSH and CDR2 LQKENI.

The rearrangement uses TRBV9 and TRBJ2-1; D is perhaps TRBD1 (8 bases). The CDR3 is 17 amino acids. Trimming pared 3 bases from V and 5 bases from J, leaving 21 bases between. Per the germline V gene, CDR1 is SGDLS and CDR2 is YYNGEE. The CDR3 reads CASSADRGGPYHNEQFF. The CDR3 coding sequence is TGTGCCAGCAGCGCTGACAGGGGAGGGCCCTACCACAATGAGCAGTTCTTC.